The next 22 T cell receptor gamma chains were all read from a single sample in a study of Vδ1+ human thymocytes. The template was reverse-transcribed extracted RNA. The CDR3 regions were amplified by multiplex PCR from V-gene primers to a constant-region primer. TCRdb reanalyzed the multiplex PCR reads using CATT. The data contain several thousand gamma-chain clones, roughly three fifths of them seen just once; the ten biggest clones take up 1.4% to 1.5%. No antigen has been identified for these receptors. General study findings and limits: In the thymus, TRG and TRD repertoires looked highly polyclonal with Gaussian CDR3 lengths.

The sample was Vdelta1+ gamma-delta thymocytes from the thymus. Documented subset: FACS-sorted CD3+ TCRalphabeta- TCRVdelta1+ TCRVdelta2- thymocytes. These receptors all stem from a girl under three years old who had congenital heart surgery.

The chain links TRGV4 to TRGJ1 or TRGJ2. TCRdb supplies no J gene; here it was assigned by aligning the nucleotide sequence to germline. J lost 1 base, V lost 4 bases, and 4 bases had no gene match. Germline CDR1 EGSTGY, CDR2 YDSYTSSV. The CDR3 consists of 13 residues. The CDR3 loop is CATWEANYYKKLF. Written as DNA, the CDR3 is TGTGCCACCTGGGAGGCCAATTATTATAAGAAACTCTTT.

The chain employs TRGV3 and TRGJ1 or TRGJ2. TCRdb lists no J gene, so it was determined here by aligning the DNA to germline. The V gene's germline CDR1 is VTNTFY and CDR2 YDVSTARD (reference sequence). Losses at the gene ends were 6 bases for V and 12 bases for J; bases not matched to a gene: 17. The CDR3 sequence is 13 residues long. This CDR3 is CATWTSPRVWKLF. The DNA of the CDR3 is TGTGCCACCTGGACCTCCCCTAGGGTGTGGAAACTCTTT.

A remark on this clone: The junction departs from the called germline gene at one end, perhaps through a read error. The chain employs TRGV9 and TRGJ1 or TRGJ2. The germline CDR1 and CDR2 sequences are GITISATS and ISYDGTV (reference sequence). This CDR3 comprises 13 residues. The CDR3 DNA sequence: TGTGCCTTGTGGGAGCCTCAGCGTTATAAGATACTCTTT. Its protein product is CALWEPQRYKILF.

This clone was detected only a few times. The chain carries TRGV2 and TRGJ1 or TRGJ2. Germline V lookup: CDR1 EGSNGY, CDR2 YDSYNSKV. The junction had 5 bases not matched to a gene; V was cut back by 0 bases and J by 12 bases. The CDR3 spans 11 residues. CDR3 nucleotide sequence: TGTGCCACCTGGGACGGGTATGGGAAACTCTTT. This encodes CATWDGYGKLF.

The chain is built from TRGV4 and TRGJP2. The J gene is absent in TCRdb and was assigned here via DNA matching to germline. The CDR3 has 16 residues. Germline V gene sequence: CDR1 EGSTGY, CDR2 YDSYTSSV. V was clipped by 2 bases and J by 1 base; unmatched bases: 7. CDR3 bases: TGTGCCACCTGGGATGAGAAGGCTAGTAGTGATTGGATCAAGACGTTT. This gives the protein CATWDEKASSDWIKTF.

This clone was counted once. The chain joins TRGV3 to TRGJ1 or TRGJ2. The J gene, missing from TCRdb, was assigned here through DNA to germline matching. V lost 6 bases and J lost 3; bases outside the gene matches: 5. The germline V gene encodes CDR1 VTNTFY and CDR2 YDVSTARD (reference sequence). The CDR3 has 12 amino acids. The DNA for the CDR3 is TGTGCCACCTGGTCCGGTTATTATAAGAAACTCTTT. Amino acid sequence: CATWSGYYKKLF.

The chain is built from TRGV2 and TRGJ1 or TRGJ2. Here the J gene came from matching the DNA to germline, since TCRdb omits it. Germline V CDR1 and CDR2: EGSNGY, YDSYNSKV. The V gene end was trimmed by 2 bases and the J gene end by 10 bases; junction bases not matched to a gene: 8. The CDR3 is made up of 12 amino acids. CDR3 protein: CATWDVLHKKLF. CDR3 nucleotide sequence: TGTGCCACCTGGGACGTCCTTCACAAGAAACTCTTT.

Note on this clone: It may be a read error: a sequence one base away is much more abundant. The chain has TRGV2 and TRGJ1 or TRGJ2. TCRdb carries no J gene annotation; the J gene was assigned here by matching the DNA with germline. The CDR3 totals 12 residues. Germline-derived CDR1 and CDR2 are EGSNGY and YDSYNSKV. The junction had 0 bases not matched to a gene; V was cut back by 2 bases and J by 2 bases. CDR3 region: CATWDDYYKKLF. The CDR3 DNA is TGTGCCACCTGGGACGATTATTATAAGAAACTCTTT.

The sample holds a few counts of this clone. The rearrangement uses TRGV2 and TRGJ1 or TRGJ2. Germline CDR1 is EGSNGY and CDR2 is YDSYNSKV. The CDR3 has 11 amino acids. The J segment lost 12 bases and the V segment lost 0 bases, leaving 5 bases of the junction unmatched. The CDR3 sequence: CATWDGLRKLF. CDR3 in DNA: TGTGCCACCTGGGACGGGCTTAGGAAACTCTTT.

This clone was picked up a small number of times. The chain is built from TRGV8 and TRGJ1 or TRGJ2. The J gene, left out of TCRdb, was set here by checking the DNA against germline. The V gene end was trimmed by 2 bases and the J gene end by 4 bases; junction bases not matched to a gene: 5. In germline, CDR1 is VENAVY, CDR2 YDSYNSRV. This CDR3 is built from 13 residues. The CDR3 coding sequence is TGTGCCACCTGGGATAATGGATATTATAAGAAACTCTTT. Translation: CATWDNGYYKKLF.

V gene TRGV9 combines with J gene TRGJ1 or TRGJ2. Germline matching of the DNA provided the J gene here, since TCRdb leaves it blank. J gave up 10 bases and V 0 bases, and 9 bases lay outside the gene matches. There are 13 residues in the CDR3. Germline assignment: CDR1 GITISATS and CDR2 ISYDGTV (reference sequence). CDR3 residues: CALWEVREWKKLF. The CDR3 bases are TGTGCCTTGTGGGAGGTGCGGGAATGGAAGAAACTCTTT.

The chain joins TRGV2 to TRGJ1 or TRGJ2. CDR1 and CDR2 from the germline V gene are EGSNGY and YDSYNSKV. The CDR3 runs to 14 residues. After removal of 2 bases from V and 0 bases from J, the junction contained 4 bases not matched to a gene. CDR3: CATWDASNYYKKLF. The CDR3 nucleotides read TGTGCCACCTGGGACGCTTCGAATTATTATAAGAAACTCTTT.

This clone was picked up a small number of times. The J gene is TRGJ1 or TRGJ2, the V gene TRGV9. Since TCRdb gives no J gene, matching the DNA to germline was used here to assign it. This CDR3 is 15 amino acids long. From germline, CDR1 is GITISATS and CDR2 ISYDGTV (reference sequence). The V gene end was trimmed by 3 bases and the J gene end by 0 bases; junction bases not matched to a gene: 8. CDR3 amino acids: CALWEPEKNYYKKLF. The CDR3 DNA reads TGTGCCTTGTGGGAGCCCGAGAAGAATTATTATAAGAAACTCTTT.

Of note for this clone: Other DNA sequences in the sample encode the same CDR3. The chain combines TRGV9 with TRGJ1 or TRGJ2. The germline V gene has CDR1 GITISATS and CDR2 ISYDGTV (reference sequence). The CDR3 loop spans 13 amino acids. V lost 1 base to trimming and J lost 4 bases; unmatched junction nucleotides: 4. CDR3 amino acids: CALWEVRYYKKLF. DNA for the CDR3: TGTGCCTTGTGGGAGGTACGATATTATAAGAAACTCTTT.

Turning to this clone: Other nucleotide sequences from this sample produce the same CDR3. The rearrangement uses TRGV2 and TRGJ1 or TRGJ2. TCRdb lists no J gene, so it was determined here by aligning the DNA to germline. Germline trimming cut 0 bases from V and 1 base from J; bases unmatched to any gene: 6. The CDR3 is 15 amino acids. Per the germline V gene, CDR1 is EGSNGY and CDR2 is YDSYNSKV. CDR3 nucleotides: TGTGCCACCTGGGACGGGCCGGGAAATTATTATAAGAAACTCTTT. This gives the protein CATWDGPGNYYKKLF.

Comment on this clone: The same CDR3 is also encoded by other DNA sequences in this sample. The gene calls are TRGV2 and TRGJ1 or TRGJ2. V lost 0 bases to trimming and J lost 3 bases; unmatched junction nucleotides: 5. CDR1 EGSNGY and CDR2 YDSYNSKV come from the germline V gene. The CDR3 covers 14 residues. CDR3 nucleotide sequence: TGTGCCACCTGGGACGGGCCAGGTTATTATAAGAAACTCTTT. This codes for CATWDGPGYYKKLF.

This clone came up a few times. V is TRGV3 and J is TRGJ1 or TRGJ2. Germline matching of the DNA provided the J gene here, since TCRdb leaves it blank. The germline CDR1 and CDR2 sequences are VTNTFY and YDVSTARD (reference sequence). The CDR3 is 12 amino acids. J gave up 12 bases and V 0 bases, and 8 bases lay outside the gene matches. CDR3 amino acids: CATWDRLGGKLF. The CDR3 DNA reads TGTGCCACCTGGGACAGGCTCGGAGGGAAACTCTTT.

This rearrangement joins TRGV8 to TRGJ1 or TRGJ2. TCRdb carries no J gene annotation; the J gene was assigned here by matching the DNA with germline. This CDR3 comprises 11 residues. Losses at the gene ends were 2 bases for V and 7 bases for J; bases not matched to a gene: 2. Germline V gives CDR1 VENAVY, CDR2 YDSYNSRV. CDR3 loop: CATWDIYKKLF. The CDR3 coding sequence is TGTGCCACCTGGGATATCTATAAGAAACTCTTT.

The chain couples TRGV2 to TRGJP1. TCRdb leaves out the J gene; it was filled in here by matching the DNA to germline. From germline, CDR1 is EGSNGY and CDR2 YDSYNSKV. This CDR3 has 13 amino acids. Trimming took 0 bases from V and 10 from J; bases not matched to a gene: 5. This chain's CDR3 is CATWDGQVWFKIF. The DNA for the CDR3 is TGTGCCACCTGGGACGGGCAGGTTTGGTTCAAGATATTT.

The V call is TRGV3, the J call TRGJ1 or TRGJ2. Because TCRdb records no J gene, it was assigned here through a match of the DNA to germline. The CDR3 consists of 17 residues. Germline lookup yields CDR1 VTNTFY and CDR2 YDVSTARD (reference sequence). The V segment lost 1 base and the J segment 3 bases; nucleotides outside the gene matches: 15. The DNA of the CDR3 is TGTGCCACCTGGGACAGCAGTGCCCCCCGATCTTATTATAAGAAACTCTTT. Amino acids: CATWDSSAPRSYYKKLF.

This clone was detected a few times. Other DNA sequences in the sample encode the same CDR3. The J gene is TRGJ1 or TRGJ2, the V gene TRGV2. The J gene is not listed in TCRdb, so it was assigned here from a DNA match to germline. Germline loops: CDR1 EGSNGY, CDR2 YDSYNSKV. The J segment lost 7 bases and the V segment lost 0 bases, leaving 6 bases of the junction unmatched. This CDR3 is built from 13 residues. The CDR3 nucleotides are TGTGCCACCTGGGACGGGCTGGGATATAAGAAACTCTTT. This codes for CATWDGLGYKKLF.

The chain uses TRGV4 and TRGJ1 or TRGJ2. TCRdb supplies no J gene; here it was assigned by aligning the nucleotide sequence to germline. Germline CDR1 reads EGSTGY; CDR2 reads YDSYTSSV. V lost 6 bases, J lost 0 bases, and 11 bases stayed unmatched. This CDR3 comprises 15 residues. CDR3 nucleotides: TGTGCCACCTGGAATGTAGCCCGGAATTATTATAAGAAACTCTTT. As protein: CATWNVARNYYKKLF.